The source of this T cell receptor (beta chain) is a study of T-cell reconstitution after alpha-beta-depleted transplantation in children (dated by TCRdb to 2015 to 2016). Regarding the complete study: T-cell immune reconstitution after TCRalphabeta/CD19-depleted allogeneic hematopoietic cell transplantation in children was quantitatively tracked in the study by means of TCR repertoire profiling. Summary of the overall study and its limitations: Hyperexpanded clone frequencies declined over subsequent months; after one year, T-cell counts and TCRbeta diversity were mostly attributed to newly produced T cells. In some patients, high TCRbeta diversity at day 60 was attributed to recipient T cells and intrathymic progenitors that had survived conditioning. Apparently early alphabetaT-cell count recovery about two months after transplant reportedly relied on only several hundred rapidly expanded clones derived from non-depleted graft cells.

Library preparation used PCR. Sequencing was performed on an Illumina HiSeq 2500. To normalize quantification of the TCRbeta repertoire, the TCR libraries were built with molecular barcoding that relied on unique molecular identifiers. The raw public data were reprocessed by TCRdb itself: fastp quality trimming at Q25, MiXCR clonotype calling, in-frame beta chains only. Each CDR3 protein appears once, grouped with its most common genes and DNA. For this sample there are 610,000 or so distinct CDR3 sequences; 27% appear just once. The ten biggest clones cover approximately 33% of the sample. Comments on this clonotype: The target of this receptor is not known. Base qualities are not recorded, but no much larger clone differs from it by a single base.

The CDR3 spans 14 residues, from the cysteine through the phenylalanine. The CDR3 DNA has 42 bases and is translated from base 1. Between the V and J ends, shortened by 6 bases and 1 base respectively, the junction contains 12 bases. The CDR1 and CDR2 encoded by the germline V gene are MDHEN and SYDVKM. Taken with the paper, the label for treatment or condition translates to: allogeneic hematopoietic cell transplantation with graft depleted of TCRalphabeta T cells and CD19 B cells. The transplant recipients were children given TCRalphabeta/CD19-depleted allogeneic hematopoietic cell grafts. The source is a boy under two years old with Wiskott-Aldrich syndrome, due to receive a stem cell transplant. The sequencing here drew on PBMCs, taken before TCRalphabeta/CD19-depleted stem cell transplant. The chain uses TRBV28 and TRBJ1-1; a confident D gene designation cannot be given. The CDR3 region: CASSTAGRNTEAFF. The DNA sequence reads TGTGCCAGCAGCACCGCGGGGAGGAACACTGAAGCTTTCTTT.